What follows are 22 T cell receptor beta chains derived from one specimen sequenced in a study of control samples from healthy donors and cancer patients. Sequencing was performed with immunoSEQ multiplex PCR; in TCRdb, only in-frame clones are kept and a portion is missing. The sample comprises 100,000 to 150,000 clones, around 87% of which are singletons, and around 3% rests with the top ten. Sequencing was done on a sample of blood. Every receptor here comes from a man in his 60s in good health.

This chain joins TRBV5-1 and TRBJ2-7, with D possibly TRBD2 on 5 matching bases. CDR3 length: 14 amino acids. The V end lost 0 bases, the J end lost 3 bases, and 10 bases lay between the germline ends. The germline V gene has CDR1 SGHRS and CDR2 YFSETQ. This chain's CDR3 is CASSLGPDYYEQYF. Here the CDR3 DNA reads TGCGCCAGCAGCTTGGGGCCCGACTACTACGAGCAGTACTTC.

This sequence joins TRBV5-6 and TRBJ2-7; perhaps TRBD1 as D (6 bases). V lost 4 bases, J lost 2 bases, and 13 bases lay in between. Germline V gives CDR1 SGHDT, CDR2 YYEEEE. The CDR3 consists of 14 residues. CDR3 residues: CASSPQGLPYEQYF. CDR3 DNA: TGTGCCAGCAGCCCCCAGGGGCTCCCCTACGAGCAGTACTTC.

The CDR3: CASMGQPNYGYTF. For the CDR3, the DNA is TGTGCCAGCATGGGACAGCCTAACTATGGCTACACCTTC. The J gene is TRBJ1-2, the V gene TRBV25-1, with 7 bases lining up with TRBD1. Germline V gene data show CDR1 as MGHDK and CDR2 as SYGVNS. V shed 7 bases and J 0 bases; nucleotides not matched to a gene: 2. This CDR3 comprises 13 residues.

There are a few counts of this clone. The rearrangement links TRBV28 to TRBJ2-7; 7 bases are shared with TRBD1. Germline CDR1 is MDHEN and CDR2 is SYDVKM. V lost 2 bases and J lost 2; bases outside the gene matches: 6. The CDR3 covers 15 residues. The CDR3 sequence is CASSLGTAVTYEQYF. CDR3 in DNA: TGTGCCAGCAGTTTAGGGACAGCCGTAACCTACGAGCAGTACTTC.

This chain links TRBV4-3 with TRBJ1-6; no reliable D call. The germline V gene encodes CDR1 LGHNA and CDR2 YSLEER. The CDR3 runs to 16 residues. V lost 4 bases and J lost 9, with 19 bases in between. This CDR3 reads CASSPRPEARFSPLHF. In DNA, the CDR3 is TGCGCCAGCAGCCCCCGGCCCGAGGCCCGTTTTTCACCCCTCCACTTT.

The V and J genes are TRBV7-7 and TRBJ2-3; 7 bases line up with TRBD2. The CDR3 is made up of 15 amino acids. CDR1 is SSHAT, CDR2 FNYEAQ, per germline (reference sequence). Trimming cost V 1 base and J 2 bases; bases outside gene matches: 3. CDR3 in DNA: TGTGCCAGCAGCTTAGGCAGCGGGGCCACAGATACGCAGTATTTT. Translation gives CASSLGSGATDTQYF.

The rearrangement links TRBV25-1 to TRBJ1-6, with 9 bases aligning to TRBD1. Germline loops: CDR1 MGHDK, CDR2 SYGVNS. V gave up 5 bases and J gave up 7 bases; unmatched junction bases: 6. This CDR3 contains 15 residues. CDR3 bases: TGTGCCAGCAGTTGGACAGGGGATTGGAATTCACCCCTCCACTTT. Protein sequence: CASSWTGDWNSPLHF.

The rearrangement uses TRBV19 and TRBJ1-2, with 9 bases lining up with TRBD1. This CDR3 is built from 13 residues. V was pared by 7 bases and J by 5 bases, with 5 bases of the junction left unmatched. The germline V gene has CDR1 LNHDA and CDR2 SQIVND (reference sequence). CDR3 sequence: CASKQGAGYGYTF. In nucleotides, the CDR3 is TGTGCCAGTAAACAGGGGGCTGGTTATGGCTACACCTTC. Full variable domain (rest looked up from reference TRBV19 and TRBJ1-2): DGGITQSPKYLFRKEGQNVTLSCEQNLNHDAMYWYRQDPGQGLRLIYYSQIVNDFQKGDIAEGYSVSREKKESFPLTVTSAQKNPTAFYLCASKQGAGYGYTFGSGTRLTVV.

The CDR3 reads CASSSRGQGSTDTQYF. CDR3 nucleotides: TGCGCCAGCAGCTCGAGAGGTCAGGGGAGCACAGATACGCAGTATTTT. The chain links TRBV4-1 to TRBJ2-3; tentative D call: TRBD1 (6 bases). Trimming stripped 5 bases from V and 0 bases from J, with 15 bases between. Germline CDR1 MGHRA, CDR2 YSYEKL. This CDR3 region has 16 residues.

The V call is TRBV15, the J call TRBJ1-3; D gene uncertain. Germline V gene lookup returns CDR1 LNHNV and CDR2 YYDKDF (reference sequence). V lost 0 bases, J lost 1 base, and 7 bases lay in between. The length of the CDR3 is 15 residues. The CDR3 bases are TGTGCCACCAGCAGAGATTCTGGGTCTGGAAACACCATATATTTT. As protein: CATSRDSGSGNTIYF.

The chain employs TRBV3-1 (or the pseudogene TRBV3-2) and TRBJ1-5; 10 bases fit TRBD1. V was clipped by 3 bases and J by 6 bases; unmatched bases: 2. Germline CDR1 reads LGHDT; CDR2 reads YNNKEL (reference sequence). There are 14 residues in the CDR3. In nucleotides, the CDR3 is TGTGCCAGCAGCCAGACAGGGGGCGGTCAGCCCCAGCATTTT. Translating it yields CASSQTGGGQPQHF.

The J gene is TRBJ2-3, the V gene TRBV7-2; 7 bases are shared with TRBD1. This CDR3 contains 15 residues. The J segment lost 2 bases and the V segment lost 4 bases, leaving 6 bases of the junction unmatched. CDR1 is SGHTA, CDR2 FQGNSA, per germline. The chain's CDR3 is CASSSTGLNTDTQYF. CDR3 DNA sequence: TGTGCCAGCAGCTCGACAGGGCTGAACACAGATACGCAGTATTTT.

The V and J genes are TRBV28 and TRBJ2-2; D gene ambiguous. In germline, CDR1 is MDHEN, CDR2 SYDVKM. Deletions cut 5 bases from V and 4 bases from J, with 5 bases between. The CDR3 length is 12 residues. CDR3 loop: CASSALTGELFF. The CDR3 DNA is TGTGCCAGCAGTGCGCTCACCGGGGAGCTGTTTTTT.

This clone was seen a handful of times. The CDR3 DNA sequence: TGTGCCAGCAGCTTGGACAACAGGTGGATATCTCGAGCTTTCTTT. Its protein product is CASSLDNRWISRAFF. The chain links TRBV5-6 to TRBJ1-1; maybe TRBD1 (5 bases). The CDR3 covers 15 residues. Trimming left V 0 bases short and J 10 bases short, with 19 bases between. CDR1 and CDR2 (germline): SGHDT, YYEEEE.

The chain recombines TRBV2 with TRBJ1-5, with 7 nucleotides matching TRBD1. J lost 3 bases, V lost 6 bases, and 5 bases had no gene match. The CDR3 totals 14 residues. Germline values: CDR1 SNHLY, CDR2 FYNNEI. CDR3 region: CASRGDSYNQPQHF. The CDR3 nucleotides are TGTGCCAGCAGGGGGGACAGCTACAATCAGCCCCAGCATTTT.

The chain combines TRBV19 with TRBJ2-1; no definite D call. Between the trimmed V and J ends, which lost 9 bases and 12 bases, there was a span of 15 bases. Germline V gene lookup returns CDR1 LNHDA and CDR2 SQIVND (reference sequence). This CDR3 has 11 amino acids. The CDR3 here is CASQGSLWQFF. CDR3 nucleotides: TGTGCCAGCCAAGGGTCGCTCTGGCAGTTCTTC.

J is TRBJ1-1 and V is TRBV30; possible D gene TRBD1, 6 bases. The germline gives CDR1 GTSNPN, CDR2 SVGIG (reference sequence). The V end was cut by 2 bases, the J end by 3 bases, with 22 bases between. The CDR3 is made up of 17 amino acids. The CDR3 sequence: CAWSLKPGQPRDTEAFF. CDR3 coding DNA: TGTGCCTGGAGTCTAAAACCTGGACAGCCTCGTGACACTGAAGCTTTCTTT.

This clone was seen a single time. The genes are TRBV3-1 (or the pseudogene TRBV3-2) and TRBJ2-2; 7 bases agree with TRBD2. Per germline, CDR1 LGHDT and CDR2 YNNKEL (reference sequence). The CDR3 is made up of 17 amino acids. Trimming removed 2 bases from V and 4 bases from J; junction bases left unmatched: 10. The CDR3 sequence is CASSQPSRLAGTGELFF. CDR3 nucleotides: TGTGCCAGCAGCCAACCTTCTAGACTAGCAGGCACCGGGGAGCTGTTTTTT.

The chain recombines TRBV7-2 with TRBJ1-3, with 12 positions matching TRBD1. The CDR3 extends over 17 amino acids. Germline V lookup: CDR1 SGHTA, CDR2 FQGNSA. Trimming removed 5 bases from V and 2 bases from J; junction bases left unmatched: 7. The CDR3 DNA is TGTGCCAGCAGCCCACAGGGACAGGGGGCGCCTGGAAACACCATATATTTT. Translating gives CASSPQGQGAPGNTIYF.

The chain has TRBV6-1 and TRBJ2-2; 9 bases line up with TRBD1. Looked up from germline, CDR1 is MNHNS and CDR2 is SASEGT. The junction had 1 base not matched to a gene; V was cut back by 8 bases and J by 3 bases. This CDR3 region has 13 residues. The CDR3 bases are TGTGCCAGCCGGGACAGGGACACCGGGGAGCTGTTTTTT. As protein: CASRDRDTGELFF.

The chain combines TRBV7-8 with TRBJ1-1; D is ambiguous. The CDR3 totals 14 residues. Germline CDR1 reads SGHVS; CDR2 reads FQNEAQ. Trimming took 5 bases from V and 4 from J, leaving 14 bases between them. The CDR3, as DNA: TGTGCCAGCAGCCAGGCGGGATTGTCCACTGAAGCTTTCTTT. Translation: CASSQAGLSTEAFF.

V is TRBV7-9 and J is TRBJ2-2; TRBD2 agrees at 8 bases. The CDR3 is 17 residues long. V lost 8 bases to trimming and J lost 0 bases; unmatched junction nucleotides: 11. CDR1 and CDR2 from the germline V gene are SEHNR and FQNEAQ (reference sequence). CDR3 loop: CASCSTSDFSNTGELFF. In nucleotides, the CDR3 is TGTGCCAGCTGCTCGACTAGCGACTTTTCGAACACCGGGGAGCTGTTTTTT.